The sequence of this T cell receptor beta chain was determined in a study of blood T cell repertoires in COVID-19. The overall study: From T cells, B-cell-depleted T cells, or PBMCs came the material, which was cDNA or gDNA.

Generated by immunoSEQ multiplex PCR, the TCRdb table keeps only in-frame clones and is missing some. This table holds approximately 74,000 clones, approximately 85% found once. V was trimmed by 1 base and J by 8 bases, leaving 14 bases between them. The CDR3 length is 14 residues. Per germline, CDR1 SGHTA and CDR2 FQGNSA. This clone was observed a handful of times. The clonotype was recovered from a man between 70 and 80 years old with acute or convalescent COVID-19. Input material: peripheral blood. The rearrangement uses TRBV7-2 and TRBJ1-2; D might be TRBD1 (6 bases). CDR3 in amino acids: CASSLDNLGQGYTF. In DNA, the CDR3 is TGTGCCAGCAGCTTAGACAACCTAGGACAGGGCTACACCTTC.